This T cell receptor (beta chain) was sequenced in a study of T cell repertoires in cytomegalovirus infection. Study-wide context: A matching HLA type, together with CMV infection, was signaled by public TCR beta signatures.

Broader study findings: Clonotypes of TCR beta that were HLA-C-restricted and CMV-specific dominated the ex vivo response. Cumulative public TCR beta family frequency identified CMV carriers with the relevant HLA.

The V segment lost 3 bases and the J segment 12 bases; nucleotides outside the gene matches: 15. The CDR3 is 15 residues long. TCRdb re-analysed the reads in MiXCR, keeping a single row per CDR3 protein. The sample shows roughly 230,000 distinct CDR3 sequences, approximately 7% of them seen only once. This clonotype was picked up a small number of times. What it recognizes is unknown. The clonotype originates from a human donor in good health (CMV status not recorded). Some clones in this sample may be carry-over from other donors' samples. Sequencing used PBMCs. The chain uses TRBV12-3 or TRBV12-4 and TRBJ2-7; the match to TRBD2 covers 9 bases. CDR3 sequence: CASSLGGGAKIRPYF. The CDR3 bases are TGTGCCAGCAGTTTGGGCGGGGGGGCCAAAATTAGACCGTACTTC.